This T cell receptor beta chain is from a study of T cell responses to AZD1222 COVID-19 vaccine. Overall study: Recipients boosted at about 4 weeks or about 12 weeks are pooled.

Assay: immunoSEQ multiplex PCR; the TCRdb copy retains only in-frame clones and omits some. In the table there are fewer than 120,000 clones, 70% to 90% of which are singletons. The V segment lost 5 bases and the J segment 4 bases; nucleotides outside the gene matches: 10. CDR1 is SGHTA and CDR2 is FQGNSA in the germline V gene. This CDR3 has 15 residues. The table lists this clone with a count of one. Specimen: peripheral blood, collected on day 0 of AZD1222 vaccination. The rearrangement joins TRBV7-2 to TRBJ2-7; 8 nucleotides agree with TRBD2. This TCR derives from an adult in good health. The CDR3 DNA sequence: TGTGCCAGCAGCCCTCTCGGGGCGGGGGGATACGAGCAGTACTTC. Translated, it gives CASSPLGAGGYEQYF.